This TCR beta chain was found in a study of T and B cells in COVID-19 patients (dated by TCRdb to between 2020 and 2021). For the study in its entirety: Using TRB and IGH repertoire sequencing of peripheral blood, the study characterized adaptive immunity in COVID-19 patients who had active infection or had recovered. A recovered cohort comprised about 18 patients contributing roughly 20 samples, mostly after mild to moderate COVID-19 managed as outpatients. The recovered cohort had a median age of around 37 years, compared with 55 to 85 years in the active-infection cohort. In the active-infection cohort, about 60% of the 20 patients were critically ill and required mechanical ventilation or ECMO. Comorbidities linked to unfavorable COVID-19 outcome were present in about 90% of the roughly 20 patients in the active-infection cohort. Over 8.3 million TCR sequences were analysed in a TCR and BCR sequence repository that covered over 30 patients and about 69 time points. A couple of patients were in both the active and recovered cohorts because samples existed from active disease and from after recovery. Repertoire analyses used an age-matched reference group of approximately 42 healthy donors who were negative for COVID-19 antibodies as the comparison. Up to roughly 10 follow-up blood samples were collected per patient, with some samples spanning different disease stages in the same individual. The investigation overall reported the following: A total of over 2,000 TCR clusters were exclusive to the recovered cohort, and about 31 of those clusters were low-pGen clusters. In patients with COVID-19, the usage of TRBV/TRBJ genes was reported to be strongly skewed. The cohort was judged too small for assessing how HLA contributes to COVID-19 susceptibility or severity. During active COVID-19 the TRB repertoires were highly clonal, but at recovery diversity and richness rose above the levels seen in healthy donors. Specific T cell subsets (CD4+/Treg/CD8+) and sorted SARS-CoV-2-responsive or tetramer+ T cells had not yet been sequenced, and these experiments were ongoing. Prospective validation of the reported TCR clusters was stated to be required before clinical use. Blood samples from mildly ill patients during symptoms and early samples from severe cases were scarce.

TCRdb records Illumina MiSeq as the sequencer. Multiplex PCR with BIOMED2 TRB-A/B primer pools was used to amplify TRB rearrangements. Illumina-compatible adapters and 7-nucleotide sample barcodes were attached to the amplicons through two consecutive PCRs. All library PCRs used Phusion HS II polymerase. The amplicons were purified from gel with the NucleoSpin Gel and PCR Clean-up kit, measured on Qubit, and then pooled at approximately 4 nM. Before Illumina next-generation sequencing, the quality of the amplicon pool was assessed on an Agilent 2100 Bioanalyzer. The authors processed their data as follows. MiXCR 3.0.8 with the default MiXCR reference library was used to annotate TRB rearrangements. Non-productive reads and sequences with fewer than 2 reads were removed, and each unique CDR3 nucleotide sequence was counted as one clone. R 3.5.1 was used to calculate clonality, diversity, richness and V-J gene usage. TCR clustering by CDR3 similarity used GLIPH2, with generation probabilities calculated by OLGA. Only GLIPH2 clusters with at least four unique TCR clonotypes present in at least three individuals were retained. TCRdb reprocessing: public reads trimmed at Q25 with fastp, clones called with MiXCR, in-frame beta chains kept. Each entry is one CDR3 protein sequence, shown with its most common DNA and genes. The V and J calls were not made by the authors but by TCRdb's processing. This sample is represented by about 1,100 distinct CDR3 sequences; 15% to 20% of them were singletons. Together, the top ten hold less than 50% of the sample.

TRB repertoires were amplified from roughly 230-500 ng of genomic DNA extracted from blood. This clonotype was seen more than once but under ten times. The antigen it recognizes is unknown. No clone much larger than this one lies a single base away; base qualities are absent. After removal of 0 bases from V and 4 bases from J, the junction retains 11 bases not matched to a gene. The cysteine opens and the phenylalanine closes a CDR3 of 17 amino acids. Of all the DNA, just the CDR3 is kept, 51 bases in frame from base 1. CDR1 and CDR2 were assigned from the germline V gene as SNHLY and FYNNEI. The material sequenced was blood. The rearrangement combines TRBV2 with TRBJ2-7, and 8 junction bases match TRBD1. The source of this sequence is a human donor with active COVID-19. The CDR3 is CASSEAIPGQGVYEQYF. The DNA sequence follows: TGTGCCAGCAGTGAAGCTATCCCAGGACAGGGAGTATACGAGCAGTACTTC.